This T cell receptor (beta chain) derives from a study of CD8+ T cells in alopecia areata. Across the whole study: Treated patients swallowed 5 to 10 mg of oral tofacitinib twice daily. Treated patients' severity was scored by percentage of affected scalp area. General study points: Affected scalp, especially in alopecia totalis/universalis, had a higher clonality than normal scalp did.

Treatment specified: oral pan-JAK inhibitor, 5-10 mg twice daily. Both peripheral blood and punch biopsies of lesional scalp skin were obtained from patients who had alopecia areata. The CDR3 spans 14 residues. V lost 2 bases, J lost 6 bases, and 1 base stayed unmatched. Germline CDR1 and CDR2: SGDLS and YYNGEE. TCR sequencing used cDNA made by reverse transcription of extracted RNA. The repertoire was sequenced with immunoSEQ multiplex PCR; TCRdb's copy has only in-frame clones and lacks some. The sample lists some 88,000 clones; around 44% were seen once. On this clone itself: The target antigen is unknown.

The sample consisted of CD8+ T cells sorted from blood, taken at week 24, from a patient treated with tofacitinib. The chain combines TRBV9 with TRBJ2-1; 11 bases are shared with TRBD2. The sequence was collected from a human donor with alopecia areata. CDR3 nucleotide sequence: TGTGCCAGCAGCGTCGGGACTAGCGGCAATGAGCAGTTCTTC. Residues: CASSVGTSGNEQFF.